This TCR beta chain comes out of a study of blood T cell repertoires in COVID-19. Study overall: Spain, Italy and the United States supplied samples that represented acute and convalescent COVID-19. The analysed material was cDNA or gDNA that came from T cells, B-cell-depleted T cells, or PBMCs.

J lost 5 bases, V lost 5 bases, and 14 bases had no gene match. CDR1 is SGHTA and CDR2 is FQGNSA in the germline V gene. CDR3 size: 16 residues. Original processing methods: Using reference gene primer amplification, nucleated cell counts were estimated. Generated by immunoSEQ multiplex PCR, the TCRdb table keeps only in-frame clones and is missing some. The D gene and trimming were derived from the DNA, and the V and J assignments and clone size from that table. Found here are hundreds of thousands of clones, more than 80% of them singletons; the top ten hold about 9.4%. The sample was peripheral blood. The source is a woman aged 80 or older with acute or convalescent COVID-19. This chain connects TRBV7-2 to TRBJ1-2, with TRBD1 matching 7 bases. CDR3 nucleotides: TGTGCCAGCAGCAGCCGGACAGGAGCGGTCGGGTATGGCTACACCTTC. It specifies CASSSRTGAVGYGYTF.